This T cell receptor beta chain comes out of a study of T-cell reconstitution after alpha-beta-depleted transplantation in children. Worth noting for this clonotype: What it recognizes is unknown.

Study-level points and caveats: There were reportedly several hundred expanded graft clones from which alpha-beta T cells came about two months after transplant. Counts and diversity of T cells one year after transplant came mostly from newly produced T cells. There were some patients whose high TCRbeta diversity at day 60 came from surviving recipient T cells and thymic progenitors.

TCRbeta library construction was performed incorporating unique molecular identifiers. Each CDR3 protein gets one entry after TCRdb re-called the PCR reads with MiXCR. The repertoire holds around 580,000 distinct CDR3 sequences, with approximately 30% as singletons. The CDR3 has 11 residues. Between the trimmed V and J ends, which lost 0 bases and 11 bases, there was a span of 5 bases. The V gene's germline CDR1 is SGHAT and CDR2 FQNNGV. Sequenced here: PBMCs, sampled before TCRalphabeta/CD19-depleted stem cell transplant. The rearrangement joins TRBV11-2 to TRBJ2-1; D is unresolved. This TCR was recovered from a boy less than two years old with Wiskott-Aldrich syndrome, due to receive a stem cell transplant. The DNA for the CDR3 is TGTGCCAGCAGCTTAGACCAGAAGCAGTTCTTC. It codes for CASSLDQKQFF. The complete variable domain, with remaining parts taken from reference TRBV11-2 and TRBJ2-1, reads EAGVAQSPRYKIIEKRQSVAFWCNPISGHATLYWYQQILGQGPKLLIQFQNNGVVDDSQLPKDRFSAERLKGVDSTLKIQPAKLEDSAVYLCASSLDQKQFFGPGTRLTVL.